The clone carrying this TCR beta chain occurred a few times. This CDR3 region has 13 residues. V was clipped by 5 bases and J by 10 bases, with 12 bases between them. From germline, CDR1 is SGHAT and CDR2 FQNNGV. This sample is part of a study of shared clonotypes between healthy human individuals. Clones were read by immunoSEQ multiplex PCR, and TCRdb kept only the in-frame ones, dropping some. Of 2 million to 2.5 million clones in the sample, nearly 97% are singletons; the top ten hold roughly 0.13%. The source of this sequence is a man younger than 35 in good health. J is TRBJ1-6 and V is TRBV11-2, with D unresolved. Sequencing input: naive CD4+ T cells sorted from blood. Indicated subset: CD45RA+ positively selected. The CDR3 DNA is TGTGCCAGCAGCCCCAAGGCATGGTCACCCCTCCACTTT. It specifies CASSPKAWSPLHF.